This T cell receptor (beta chain) came from a study of T cells after yellow fever vaccination. Looking at the study overall: Preparation of the low-cell-number fractions used SMART-Seq v4 Ultra Low Input.

A remark on this clonotype: The antigen remains undetermined.

Whole-study results and caveats: At 95% to 96% for CD4 and almost 90% for CD8, most primary-vaccination clones showed up again after the booster.

Germline V gene sequence: CDR1 KGHSH, CDR2 LQKENI. The CDR3 extends over 16 amino acids. The trim removed 5 bases at V and 1 base at J, leaving 7 bases unmatched. TCRdb redid the calling of the 5' RACE reads with MiXCR, one entry per CDR3 protein. This sample has about 340,000 distinct CDR3 sequences, with roughly 8.7% found just once. This chain joins TRBV18 and TRBJ2-3; 9 nucleotides line up with TRBD1. The source is a young man who received the YFV17D yellow fever vaccine. The sample consisted of PBMCs, taken on the day of the first yellow fever vaccination. CDR3 region: CASSARTGGGTDTQYF. CDR3 nucleotides: TGTGCCAGCTCAGCGAGAACAGGGGGCGGCACAGATACGCAGTATTTT. The full variable domain, with the rest looked up from reference TRBV18 and TRBJ2-3, is NAGVMQNPRHLVRRRGQEARLRCSPMKGHSHVYWYRQLPEEGLKFMVYLQKENIIDESGMPKERFSAEFPKEGPSILRIQQVVRGDSAAYFCASSARTGGGTDTQYFGPGTRLTVL.